The entry below gives a single T cell receptor (beta chain) sequence along with its context. The clone's antigen remains unknown. Germline trimming: 2 bases from V, 6 bases from J; junction bases outside gene matches: 3. Counted from cysteine to phenylalanine, this CDR3 has 14 amino acids. Of the read, only the CDR3 DNA is kept; its 42 bases are in frame from base 1. CDR1 and CDR2, looked up from the germline V gene, are MNHEY and SVGAGI. The data originate from a study of T cell responses to AZD1222 COVID-19 vaccine (dated by TCRdb to the early 2020s). A note on the overall study: TCR sequencing was performed for about 240 trial participants, of whom approximately 200 were given two doses of AZD1222 and 26 were given two doses of MenACWY control vaccine. Trial participants were enrolled by age into subgroups of 18-55, 56-69 and 70-plus years, and around 140, 26 and 57 TCR-sequenced participants, respectively, were included in these subgroups.

Study-wide findings and limitations: Because no day 14 peak-response samples were available, the repertoires could be characterized only after the peak T cell response. The 56-69-year group was small, and its depth increase did not reach significance, likely because of low power. Nearly half of unique spike-specific TCRs reportedly recognized epitopes outside regions mutated in the B.1.351 and B.1.1.7 variants. Only five to seven AZD1222 recipients were SARS-CoV-2 seropositive at baseline, limiting conclusions about previously exposed vaccinees. A significant rise in spike-specific TCR breadth and depth was observed after two AZD1222 doses relative to day 0 and relative to MenACWY recipients. Participants were mostly white British and included more females than males, and it was suggested by the authors that clonal diversity may have been underestimated. The whole spike protein was spanned by vaccine-associated CD4 TCRs, and dominant responses were seen in regions 160-218 and 743-854.

The CDR3 regions of human TCRbeta chains were subjected to immunosequencing. On the authors' methods: Repertoire TCRs were matched against a reference library of SARS-CoV-2-specific TCRs generated with the MIRA antigen-specificity platform. Breadth was defined as the fraction of unique TCRs that were SARS-CoV-2-associated, and depth was defined as the fraction of total T cells that were SARS-CoV-2-associated. Using the MIRA data, each spike-specific TCR was mapped to the spike region that the TCR reacts to and placed in a CD4 or CD8 class. Log10-transformed breadth and depth values were compared by one-way ANOVA with Sidak's multiple comparisons tests. The table comes from immuneACCESS by way of TCRdb, which keeps in-frame sequences with V and J called. Part of the clones is missing from these tables; in studies checked, under half for an unresolved V gene and the rest for unknown reasons. V and J calls and clone size are given by that table; D and trimming were obtained from the DNA. This sample's table has entries for about 140,000 clones. In total, the top ten clones hold about 2.2% of the sample.

Interpreted using the paper, the time point label stands for: baseline before first vaccination. The vaccinee samples were drawn from two UK trials, COV001 and COV002, one of which was a single-blind randomized controlled phase 2/3 trial testing AZD1222 (ChAdOx1 nCoV-19) in healthy adults. For TCRbeta chain sequencing, PBMC samples were collected from trial participants at day 0 and at day 28 after the second dose. The origin of this receptor is an adult in good health. The material sequenced was peripheral blood. The V and J genes are TRBV6-5 and TRBJ2-2; TRBD1 fits 7 bases in the junction. The nucleotide sequence reads as follows: TGTGCCAGCAGTTACGGGCAGGGGGCCGGGGAGCTGTTTTTT. Translated, it reads CASSYGQGAGELFF.